This T cell receptor beta chain derives from a study of blood T cell repertoires in COVID-19. Study-level information: From T cells, B-cell-depleted T cells, or PBMCs came the material, which was cDNA or gDNA.

The V segment lost 2 bases and the J segment 4 bases; nucleotides outside the gene matches: 4. The CDR3 covers 14 residues. CDR1 is SGHNT and CDR2 is YYREEE in the germline V gene (reference sequence). Clones were sequenced by immunoSEQ multiplex PCR, and TCRdb holds only the in-frame ones, with some missing. The sample has about 270,000 clones; around 91% are singletons. Those who participated ranged in age from about 18 to 89 years and resided in about two dozen US areas. Membership in each cohort depended on participant-reported clinical history. Sample: PBMCs or T cells enriched from blood (not recorded which). The chain has TRBV5-4 and TRBJ2-7; TRBD1 aligns across 9 bases. The source is a woman aged 18 to 35 who had recovered from COVID-19. Here the CDR3 DNA reads TGTGCCAGCAGCTTCAGACAGGGGGGTTACGAGCAGTACTTC. Encoded protein: CASSFRQGGYEQYF.